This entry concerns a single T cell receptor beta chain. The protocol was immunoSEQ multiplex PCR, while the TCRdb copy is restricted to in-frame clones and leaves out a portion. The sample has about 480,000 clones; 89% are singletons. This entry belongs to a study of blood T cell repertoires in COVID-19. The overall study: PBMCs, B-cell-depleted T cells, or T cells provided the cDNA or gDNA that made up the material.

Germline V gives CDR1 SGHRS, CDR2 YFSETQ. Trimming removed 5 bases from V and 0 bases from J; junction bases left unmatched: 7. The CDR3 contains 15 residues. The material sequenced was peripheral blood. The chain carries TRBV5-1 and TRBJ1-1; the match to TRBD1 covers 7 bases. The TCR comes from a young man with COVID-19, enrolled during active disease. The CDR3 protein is CASSSQGGLNTEAFF. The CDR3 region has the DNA TGCGCCAGCAGTTCCCAAGGGGGCTTGAACACTGAAGCTTTCTTT. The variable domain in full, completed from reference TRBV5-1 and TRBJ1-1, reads KAGVTQTPRYLIKTRGQQVTLSCSPISGHRSVSWYQQTPGQGLQFLFEYFSETQRNKGNFPGRFSGRQFSNSRSEMNVSTLELGDSALYLCASSSQGGLNTEAFFGQGTRLTVV.